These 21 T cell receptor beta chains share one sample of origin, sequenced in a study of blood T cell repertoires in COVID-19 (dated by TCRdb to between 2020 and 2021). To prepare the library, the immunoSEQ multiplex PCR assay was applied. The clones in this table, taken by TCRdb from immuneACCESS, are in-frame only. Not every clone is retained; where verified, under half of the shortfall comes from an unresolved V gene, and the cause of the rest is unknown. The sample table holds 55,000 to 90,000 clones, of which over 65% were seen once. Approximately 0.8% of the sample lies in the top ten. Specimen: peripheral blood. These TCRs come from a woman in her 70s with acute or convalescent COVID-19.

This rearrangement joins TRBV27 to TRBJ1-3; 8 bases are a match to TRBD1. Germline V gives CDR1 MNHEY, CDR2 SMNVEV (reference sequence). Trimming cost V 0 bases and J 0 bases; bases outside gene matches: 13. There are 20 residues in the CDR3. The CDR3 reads CASSLSSFRGTGDSGNTIYF. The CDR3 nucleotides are TGTGCCAGCAGTTTATCATCTTTTCGAGGGACAGGCGACTCTGGAAACACCATATATTTT.

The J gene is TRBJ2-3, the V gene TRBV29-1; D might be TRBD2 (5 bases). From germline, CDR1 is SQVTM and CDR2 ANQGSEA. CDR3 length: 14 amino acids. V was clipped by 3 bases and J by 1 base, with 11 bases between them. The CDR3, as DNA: TGCAGCGTTGAGAAAAGCGGAGGCACAGATACGCAGTATTTT. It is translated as CSVEKSGGTDTQYF.

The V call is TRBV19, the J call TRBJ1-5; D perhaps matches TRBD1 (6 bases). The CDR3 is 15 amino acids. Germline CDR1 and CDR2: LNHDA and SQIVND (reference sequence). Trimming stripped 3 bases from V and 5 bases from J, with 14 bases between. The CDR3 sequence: CASSISSGVYQPQHF. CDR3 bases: TGTGCCAGTAGTATTAGCTCAGGGGTTTATCAGCCCCAGCATTTT. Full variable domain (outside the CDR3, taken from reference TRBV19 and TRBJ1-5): DGGITQSPKYLFRKEGQNVTLSCEQNLNHDAMYWYRQDPGQGLRLIYYSQIVNDFQKGDIAEGYSVSREKKESFPLTVTSAQKNPTAFYLCASSISSGVYQPQHFGDGTRLSIL.

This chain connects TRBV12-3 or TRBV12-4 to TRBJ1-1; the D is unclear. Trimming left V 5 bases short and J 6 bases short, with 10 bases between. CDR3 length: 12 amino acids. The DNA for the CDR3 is TGTGCCAGCAGTCCACTTCGGTCTGAAGCTTTCTTT. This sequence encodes CASSPLRSEAFF.

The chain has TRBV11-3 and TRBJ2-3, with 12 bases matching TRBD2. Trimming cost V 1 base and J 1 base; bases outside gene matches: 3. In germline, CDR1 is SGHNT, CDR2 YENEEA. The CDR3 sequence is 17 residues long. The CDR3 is CASSLGTSGEGTDTQYF. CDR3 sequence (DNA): TGTGCCAGCAGCTTAGGGACTAGCGGGGAAGGCACAGATACGCAGTATTTT.

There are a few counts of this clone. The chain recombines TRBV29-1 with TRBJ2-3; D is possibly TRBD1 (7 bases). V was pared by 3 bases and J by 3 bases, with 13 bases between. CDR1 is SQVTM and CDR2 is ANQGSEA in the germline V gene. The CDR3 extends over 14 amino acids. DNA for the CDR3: TGCAGCGTTGACGGAGGGGGCGTTACAGATACGCAGTATTTT. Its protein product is CSVDGGGVTDTQYF.

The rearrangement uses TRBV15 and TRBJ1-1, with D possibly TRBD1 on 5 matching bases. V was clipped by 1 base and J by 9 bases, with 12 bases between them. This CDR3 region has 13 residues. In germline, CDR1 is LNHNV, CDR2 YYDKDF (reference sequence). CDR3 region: CATSRGRGTQAFF. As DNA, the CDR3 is TGTGCCACCAGCAGAGGGCGGGGGACCCAAGCTTTCTTT.

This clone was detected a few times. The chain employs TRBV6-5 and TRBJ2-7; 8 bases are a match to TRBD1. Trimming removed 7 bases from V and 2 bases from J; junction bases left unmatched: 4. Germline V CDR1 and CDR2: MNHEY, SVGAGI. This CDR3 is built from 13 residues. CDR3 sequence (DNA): TGTGCCAGCACGCGGGACAGGACCTACGAGCAGTACTTC. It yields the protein CASTRDRTYEQYF.

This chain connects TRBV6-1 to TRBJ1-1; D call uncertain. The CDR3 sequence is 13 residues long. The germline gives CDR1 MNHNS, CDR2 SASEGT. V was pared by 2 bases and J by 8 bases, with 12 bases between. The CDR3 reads CASSEPIRREAFF. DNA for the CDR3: TGTGCCAGCAGTGAACCGATAAGGCGGGAAGCTTTCTTT.

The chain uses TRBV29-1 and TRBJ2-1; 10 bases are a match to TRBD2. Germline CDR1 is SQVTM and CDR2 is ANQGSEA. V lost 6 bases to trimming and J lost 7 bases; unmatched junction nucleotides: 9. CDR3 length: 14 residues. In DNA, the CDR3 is TGCAGCGTGGGGCCAGCGGGAGGGCCGAATGAGCAGTTCTTC. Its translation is CSVGPAGGPNEQFF.

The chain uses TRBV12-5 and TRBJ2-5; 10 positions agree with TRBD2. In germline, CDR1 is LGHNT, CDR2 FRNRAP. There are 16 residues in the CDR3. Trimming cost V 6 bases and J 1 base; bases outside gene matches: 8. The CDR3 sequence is CASGPGLAASQETQYF. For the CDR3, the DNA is TGTGCTAGTGGACCCGGACTAGCGGCTTCCCAAGAGACCCAGTACTTC. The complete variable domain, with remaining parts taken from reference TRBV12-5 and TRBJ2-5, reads DARVTQTPRHKVTEMGQEVTMRCQPILGHNTVFWYRQTMMQGLELLAYFRNRAPLDDSGMPKDRFSAEMPDATLATLKIQPSEPRDSAVYFCASGPGLAASQETQYFGPGTRLLVL.

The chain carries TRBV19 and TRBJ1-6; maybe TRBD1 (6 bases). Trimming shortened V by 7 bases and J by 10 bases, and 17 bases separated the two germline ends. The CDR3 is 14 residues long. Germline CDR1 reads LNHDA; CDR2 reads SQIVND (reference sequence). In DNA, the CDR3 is TGTGCCAGTACCCTGGGGCAGGGGATCTCACCCCTCCACTTT. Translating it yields CASTLGQGISPLHF.

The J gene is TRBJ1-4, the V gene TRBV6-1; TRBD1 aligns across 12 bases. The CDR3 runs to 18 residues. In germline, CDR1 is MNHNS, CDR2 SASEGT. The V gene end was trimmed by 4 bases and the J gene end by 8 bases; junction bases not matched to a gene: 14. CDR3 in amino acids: CASSVKPGQGAPGEKLFF. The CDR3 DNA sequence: TGTGCCAGCAGTGTTAAACCGGGACAGGGGGCGCCAGGCGAAAAACTGTTTTTT.

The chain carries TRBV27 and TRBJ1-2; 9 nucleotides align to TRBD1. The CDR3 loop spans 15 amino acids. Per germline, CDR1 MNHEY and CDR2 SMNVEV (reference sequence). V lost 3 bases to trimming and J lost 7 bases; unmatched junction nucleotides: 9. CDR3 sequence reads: CASSFFGTGLPGYTF. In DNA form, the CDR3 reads TGTGCCAGCAGTTTTTTTGGGACAGGGCTCCCTGGCTACACCTTC.

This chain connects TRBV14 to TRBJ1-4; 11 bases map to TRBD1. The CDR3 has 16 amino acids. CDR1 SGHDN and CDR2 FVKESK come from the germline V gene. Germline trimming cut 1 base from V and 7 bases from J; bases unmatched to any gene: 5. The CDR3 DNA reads TGTGCCAGCAGCCAAGCCACGGGACAGGGGGGTGAAAAACTGTTTTTT. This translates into CASSQATGQGGEKLFF.

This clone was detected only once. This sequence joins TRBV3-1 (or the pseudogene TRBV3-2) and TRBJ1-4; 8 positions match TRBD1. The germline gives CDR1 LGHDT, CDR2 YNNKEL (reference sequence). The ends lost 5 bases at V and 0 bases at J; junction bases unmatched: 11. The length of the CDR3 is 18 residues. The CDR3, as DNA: TGTGCCAGCAGCACCAACCGGGACAGGAGTTCAACTAATGAAAAACTGTTTTTT. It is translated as CASSTNRDRSSTNEKLFF.

CDR3 DNA sequence: TGTGCCAGCAGCTTAGCAGGCGGTCAGCCCCAGCATTTT. Translated: CASSLAGGQPQHF. This rearrangement joins TRBV7-8 to TRBJ1-5; D gene ambiguous. V was shortened by 0 bases and J by 6 bases, with 6 bases between the two germline ends. This CDR3 is built from 13 residues. The germline V gene encodes CDR1 SGHVS and CDR2 FQNEAQ.

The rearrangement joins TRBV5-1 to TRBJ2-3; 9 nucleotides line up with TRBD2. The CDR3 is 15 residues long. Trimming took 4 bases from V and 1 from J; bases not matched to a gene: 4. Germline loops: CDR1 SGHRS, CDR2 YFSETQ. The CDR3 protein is CASSLAGLRTDTQYF. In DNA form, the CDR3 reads TGCGCCAGCAGCCTAGCGGGATTACGCACAGATACGCAGTATTTT.

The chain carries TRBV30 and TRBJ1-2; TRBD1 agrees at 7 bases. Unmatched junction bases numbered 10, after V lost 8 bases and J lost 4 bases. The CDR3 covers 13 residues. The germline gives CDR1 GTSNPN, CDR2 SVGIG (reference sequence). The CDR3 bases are TGTGCCAAGGGGGAACAGGGGTTCTATGGCTACACCTTC. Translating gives CAKGEQGFYGYTF.

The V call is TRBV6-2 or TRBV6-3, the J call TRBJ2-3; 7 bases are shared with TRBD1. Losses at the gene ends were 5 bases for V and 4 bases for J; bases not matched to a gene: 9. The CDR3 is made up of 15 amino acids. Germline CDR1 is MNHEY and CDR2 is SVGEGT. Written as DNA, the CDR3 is TGTGCCAGCAGTGCCAGACAGGGAAGTTCAGATACGCAGTATTTT. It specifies CASSARQGSSDTQYF.

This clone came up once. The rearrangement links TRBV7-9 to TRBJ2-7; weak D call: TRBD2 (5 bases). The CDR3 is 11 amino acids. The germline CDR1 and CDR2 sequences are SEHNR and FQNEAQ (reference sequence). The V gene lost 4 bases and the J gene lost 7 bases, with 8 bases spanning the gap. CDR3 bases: TGTGCCAGCAGCTCCACTAGGGAGCAGTACTTC. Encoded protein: CASSSTREQYF. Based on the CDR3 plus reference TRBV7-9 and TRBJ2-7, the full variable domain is DTGVSQNPRHKITKRGQNVTFRCDPISEHNRLYWYRQTLGQGPEFLTYFQNEAQLEKSRLLSDRFSAERPKGSFSTLEIQRTEQGDSAMYLCASSSTREQYFGPGTRLTVT.